These 18 T cell receptor beta chains were sequenced from one sample in a study of regulatory T cells in long-lasting Graves disease. Libraries of TCR beta came from iRepertoire HTBI primers plus Arm-PCR of CDR3 regions. From the multiplex PCR reads, TCRdb called clonotypes with MiXCR, one entry per CDR3 protein. The sample gives roughly 400,000 distinct CDR3 sequences, roughly 20% of which show up once; about 20% is in the top ten. Time point described: persistent/refractory GD, antithyroid drugs over 5 years with positive TRAb. From RNA extracted from PBMCs, the TCR library was made. Sequenced here: peripheral blood mononuclear cells (PBMCs), sampled when the disease was refractory, from a patient treated with antithyroid drugs. The receptors stem from a female donor with Graves disease.

The sample holds many counts of this clonotype. The chain has TRBV12-3 or TRBV12-4 and TRBJ2-7, with TRBD1 as a possible D gene (6 bases). The CDR3 has 15 amino acids. Trimming pared 2 bases from V and 1 base from J, leaving 12 bases between. The CDR3 loop reads CASSLSPDSSYEQYF. The DNA for the CDR3 is TGTGCCAGCAGTTTAAGTCCGGACAGTTCCTACGAGCAGTACTTC.

This clonotype was seen a few times. The chain combines TRBV7-9 with TRBJ2-2, with a tentative D call TRBD1 (5 bases). V shed 7 bases and J shed 1 base, with 10 bases lying between them. Per germline, CDR1 SEHNR and CDR2 FQNEAQ (reference sequence). This CDR3 spans 14 amino acids. Here the CDR3 DNA reads TGTGCCAGCATCATACAGGAGAACACCGGGGAGCTGTTTTTT. It translates to CASIIQENTGELFF.

There are many counts of this clonotype. The rearrangement joins TRBV12-3 or TRBV12-4 to TRBJ2-1, with 9 positions matching TRBD2. The CDR3 spans 15 residues. J was trimmed by 8 bases and V by 5 bases; bases with no gene match: 10. CDR3 sequence (DNA): TGTGCCAGCAGTCCCAGTAGCGGGAGATCGCATGAGCAGTTCTTC. It yields the protein CASSPSSGRSHEQFF.

This chain uses TRBV28 with TRBJ2-6; TRBD2 matches 10 bases. The CDR3 length is 17 residues. The V gene's germline CDR1 is MDHEN and CDR2 SYDVKM. The trim removed 6 bases at V and 4 bases at J, leaving 9 bases unmatched. The DNA of the CDR3 is TGTGCCAGCAGCGGGCCTAGCGGGAGTTACGGGGCCAACGTCCTGACTTTC. Translating gives CASSGPSGSYGANVLTF.

This clonotype turned up a few times. The gene calls are TRBV20-1 and TRBJ1-3; D not resolved. Looked up from germline, CDR1 is DFQATT and CDR2 is SNEGSKA (reference sequence). The V end was cut by 5 bases, the J end by 4 bases, with 21 bases between. The CDR3 runs 16 residues. The CDR3 nucleotides read TGCAGTGCTGAGCTGAGGTCGGAGCGTGAAGGAAACACCATATATTTT. Translated: CSAELRSEREGNTIYF.

The genes are TRBV7-9 and TRBJ2-7; the match to TRBD1 covers 8 bases. The CDR3 contains 14 residues. The V segment lost 5 bases and the J segment 3 bases; nucleotides outside the gene matches: 6. Germline CDR1 reads SEHNR; CDR2 reads FQNEAQ (reference sequence). The CDR3 sequence: CASSKMTGDYEQYF. CDR3 DNA: TGTGCCAGCAGCAAAATGACAGGGGACTACGAGCAGTACTTC.

There are a few counts of this clonotype. In nucleotides, the CDR3 is TGTGCCACCAGTGATCAGGACAGGGTCACCGGGGAGCTGTTTTTT. Protein product: CATSDQDRVTGELFF. This chain connects TRBV24-1 to TRBJ2-2, with 8 bases aligning to TRBD1. V lost 3 bases and J lost 4; bases outside the gene matches: 3. Germline CDR1 is KGHDR and CDR2 is SFDVKD. The CDR3 has 15 residues.

J is TRBJ1-6 and V is TRBV4-3; unclear D gene. CDR3 size: 15 residues. The germline V gene has CDR1 LGHNA and CDR2 YSLEER. V shed 2 bases and J shed 7 bases, with 12 bases lying between them. CDR3 sequence (DNA): TGCGCCAGCAGCCAACAACGAATGCCAAATTCACCCCTCCACTTT. Its translation: CASSQQRMPNSPLHF.

This clonotype was observed at least ten times. The V gene is TRBV6-1, the J gene TRBJ2-5; D may be TRBD1 (6 bases). The CDR3 is 13 amino acids. Deletions cut 6 bases from V and 4 bases from J, with 12 bases between. Per germline, CDR1 MNHNS and CDR2 SASEGT. CDR3 coding DNA: TGTGCCAGCAGAAACACAGGGTTAGAGACCCAGTACTTC. This encodes CASRNTGLETQYF.

The chain employs TRBV15 and TRBJ2-5, with 7 bases that match TRBD2. This CDR3 is built from 16 residues. With 0 bases clipped from V and 6 bases from J, the junction kept 10 bases outside the gene matches. Per the germline V gene, CDR1 is LNHNV and CDR2 is YYDKDF (reference sequence). Written as DNA, the CDR3 is TGTGCCACCAGCAGAGATCAGGGCGGGAGTGGAAAGACCCAGTACTTC. It translates to CATSRDQGGSGKTQYF.

As to this clonotype: This sequence may be a read error, since a much larger clone differs from it by one base. The gene calls are TRBV6-1 and TRBJ2-2; 14 bases match TRBD2. CDR3 size: 17 residues. The V gene's germline CDR1 is MNHNS and CDR2 SASEGT. CDR3 sequence (DNA): TGTACCAGCAGTGAAAGGACTAGCGGGAGGAATCCCGGGGAGCTGTTTTTT. This sequence encodes CTSSERTSGRNPGELFF.

This clonotype has at least ten counts. The chain joins TRBV30 to TRBJ1-4; D gene uncertain. The CDR3 covers 15 residues. CDR1 and CDR2 (germline): GTSNPN, SVGIG (reference sequence). The ends were cut back, 4 bases at V and 0 bases at J, with 12 bases in the middle. The CDR3 protein is CAWTYGGATNEKLFF. Written as DNA, the CDR3 is TGTGCCTGGACCTACGGCGGTGCAACTAATGAAAAACTGTTTTTT.

This clonotype has a handful of counts. The gene calls are TRBV13 and TRBJ2-7; D possibly corresponds to TRBD2 (6 bases). This CDR3 region has 17 residues. Trimming removed 0 bases from V and 3 bases from J, with 18 bases in between. CDR1 is PRHDT, CDR2 FYEKMQ, per germline (reference sequence). The CDR3 here is CASSLGLGDGGYYEQYF. In nucleotides, the CDR3 is TGTGCCAGCAGCTTAGGCCTGGGGGATGGGGGGTACTACGAGCAGTACTTC.

V is TRBV28 and J is TRBJ1-4; perhaps TRBD1 as D (5 bases). CDR1 and CDR2 (germline): MDHEN, SYDVKM. V lost 4 bases to trimming and J lost 12 bases, with 18 bases between them. This CDR3 comprises 14 residues. The CDR3 is CASSYGGGREELFF. The CDR3 region has the DNA TGTGCCAGCAGTTACGGGGGTGGCAGGGAAGAACTGTTTTTT.

This clonotype was seen repeatedly, ten times or more. The V and J genes are TRBV10-3 and TRBJ1-1; 7 bases are a match to TRBD1. Germline V gene data show CDR1 as ENHRY and CDR2 as SYGVKD. The length of the CDR3 is 13 residues. V was pared by 7 bases and J by 1 base, with 3 bases of the junction left unmatched. DNA of the CDR3: TGTGCCATCACCGACAGGGAGAACACTGAAGCTTTCTTT. It yields the protein CAITDRENTEAFF.

The rearrangement joins TRBV28 to TRBJ2-2; TRBD2 matches at 15 bases. After removal of 4 bases from V and 2 bases from J, the junction contained 5 bases not matched to a gene. The CDR3 has 18 amino acids. The germline CDR1 and CDR2 sequences are MDHEN and SYDVKM. CDR3 in amino acids: CASSSWGLAGGNTGELFF. CDR3 nucleotide sequence: TGTGCCAGCAGTTCCTGGGGACTAGCGGGAGGTAACACCGGGGAGCTGTTTTTT. The full variable domain, completed using reference TRBV28 and TRBJ2-2, is DVKVTQSSRYLVKRTGEKVFLECVQDMDHENMFWYRQDPGLGLRLIYFSYDVKMKEKGDIPEGYSVSREKKERFSLILESASTNQTSMYLCASSSWGLAGGNTGELFFGEGSRLTVL.

In this sample, this clonotype turned up a few times. The chain joins TRBV29-1 to TRBJ2-7, with 10 bases identical to TRBD1. CDR3 size: 15 residues. Germline V gives CDR1 SQVTM, CDR2 ANQGSEA. The J segment lost 4 bases and the V segment lost 6 bases, leaving 12 bases of the junction unmatched. This CDR3 is CSVLSPGQGIYEQYF. DNA for the CDR3: TGCAGCGTCCTGTCCCCGGGACAGGGGATATACGAGCAGTACTTC.

The table lists this clonotype with many counts. The chain joins TRBV25-1 to TRBJ1-4, with D uncertain. Trimming stripped 3 bases from V and 0 bases from J, with 14 bases between. The CDR3 is made up of 17 amino acids. Germline V gives CDR1 MGHDK, CDR2 SYGVNS. The CDR3 loop reads CASSDSFRGATNEKLFF. The CDR3 nucleotides are TGTGCCAGCAGTGACTCGTTTCGCGGCGCAACTAATGAAAAACTGTTTTTT.